Listed below are T cell receptor beta chains from one sample, sequenced in a study of cytomegalovirus exposure and HLA in healthy donors. Generated by immunoSEQ multiplex PCR, the TCRdb table keeps only in-frame clones and is missing some. Of about 200,000 clones listed, around 80% are singletons. The sequencing sample was made of PBMCs. The origin of the receptors is a woman under 40 in good health and CMV-seropositive. Each CDR3 is given with its conserved first and last residue. Where a row states a size, it is once, few, many or the class of an expanded clone; other rows omit it.

J	size	V	length	CDR3
TRBJ2-7	NA	TRBV19	12	CASSHGSREQYF
TRBJ2-1	NA	TRBV11-2	12	CAYGEAYNEQFF
TRBJ2-7	once	TRBV2	13	CASSQGADSEQYF
TRBJ1-5	NA	TRBV27	17	CASRSRGGTGGNQPQHF
TRBJ1-6	NA	TRBV27	16	CASSSPGALYNSPLHF
TRBJ2-7	NA	TRBV9	14	CASSPRDSQYEQYF
TRBJ1-1	NA	TRBV2	14	CASSEARSNTEAFF
TRBJ2-7	once	TRBV4-2	14	CASSQDLSSYEQYF
TRBJ1-4	NA	TRBV6-5	13	CASSPGGNEKLFF
TRBJ2-1	NA	TRBV5-1	16	CASRLAVSSPYNEQFF
TRBJ2-7	NA	TRBV10-1	15	CASSESVTGVDEQYF
TRBJ2-7	NA	TRBV10-3	15	CAISASGRVSYEQYF
TRBJ2-7	NA	TRBV10-3	13	CAILGQGALEQYF
TRBJ2-7	NA	TRBV5-1	16	CASSLGAGGPDYEQYF
TRBJ2-5	NA	TRBV30	14	CAWSQQGRWETQYF
TRBJ2-2	NA	TRBV7-2	16	CASRPQGSSNTGELFF
TRBJ2-1	NA	TRBV11-3	16	CASSLGAAGAVNEQFF
TRBJ1-3	few	TRBV25-1	13	CASTGDPGNTIYF
TRBJ1-4	few	TRBV18	15	CASSTGQGVGEKLFF
TRBJ1-5	once	TRBV6-1	12	CASSEAGQPQHF
TRBJ1-5	NA	TRBV5-1	14	CASSLEGGNQPQHF
TRBJ2-1	NA	TRBV5-1	15	CASSSRQGVNNEQFF
TRBJ2-4	NA	TRBV7-9	19	CASSSSDRGGRLAKNIQYF
TRBJ1-5	NA	TRBV5-1	16	CASSPGTGDSNQPQHF
TRBJ1-2	NA	TRBV29-1	14	CSVEEQGASYGYTF
TRBJ1-4	NA	TRBV4-1	17	CASSHGSLGLTSEKLFF
TRBJ2-2	NA	TRBV12-5	18	CASGLGEGLAGATGELFF
TRBJ2-1	once	TRBV5-6	14	CASEPGGRAYEQFF
TRBJ2-4	NA	TRBV9	17	CASSVGASGGSRGIQYF
TRBJ2-1	NA	TRBV27	15	CASSSNDRGYNEQFF
TRBJ1-3	NA	TRBV10-3	16	CAISDTTPSSGNTIYF
TRBJ1-3	NA	TRBV6-1	14	CASEEGASGNTIYF
TRBJ2-7	NA	TRBV19	15	CASSTYGGVSYEQYF
TRBJ1-1	NA	TRBV2	14	CASSPMRSTTEAFF
TRBJ2-1	NA	TRBV9	15	CASTLGEHGSNEQFF
TRBJ2-7	NA	TRBV4-2	15	CASSQVSGDNDEQYF
TRBJ2-3	once	TRBV9	18	CASTGGRASGASTDTQYF
TRBJ1-5	few	TRBV2	15	CASGHTGMRDQPQHF